This passage covers 24 T cell receptor beta chains from one sample sequenced in a study of blood T cell repertoires in COVID-19. Using immunoSEQ multiplex PCR, the repertoire was profiled, and TCRdb retains in-frame clones only, with some absent. The sample carries over 150,000 clones, around 84% recorded once. Sequencing was done on a sample of peripheral blood. Receptors originate from a woman in her sixties with COVID-19, enrolled during active disease.

This clone was seen a few times. The V gene is TRBV3-1 (or the pseudogene TRBV3-2), the J gene TRBJ1-6, with D unresolved. CDR3 size: 16 residues. V shed 2 bases and J shed 1 base, with 9 bases lying between them. Germline values: CDR1 LGHDT, CDR2 YNNKEL (reference sequence). CDR3 DNA: TGTGCCAGCAGCCAAAGAGGCGGGTCCTATAATTCACCCCTCCACTTT. Its translation is CASSQRGGSYNSPLHF.

This clone was found once. This rearrangement joins TRBV18 to TRBJ1-1; D is possibly TRBD1 (6 bases). CDR3 size: 14 residues. V gave up 2 bases and J gave up 5 bases, with 12 bases separating them. Germline loops: CDR1 KGHSH, CDR2 LQKENI. CDR3 sequence reads: CASSPEEGGTEAFF. The CDR3 coding sequence is TGTGCCAGCTCACCAGAGGAGGGGGGGACTGAAGCTTTCTTT.

The gene calls are TRBV29-1 and TRBJ2-5; possibly TRBD2 for D (6 bases). V lost 6 bases, J lost 7 bases, and 27 bases lay in between. The CDR3 runs 16 residues. CDR1 and CDR2 (germline): SQVTM, ANQGSEA. The CDR3 nucleotides are TGCAGCGTCCTTGACCGGGACCCAAATGGGGGAGGGACCCAGTACTTC. This encodes CSVLDRDPNGGGTQYF.

This clone was observed a few times. This chain links TRBV7-3 with TRBJ2-7, with TRBD2 matching 8 bases. The CDR3 runs to 15 residues. Per germline, CDR1 SGHTA and CDR2 FQGTGA. V gave up 1 base and J gave up 9 bases; unmatched junction bases: 11. The CDR3 DNA follows: TGTGCCAGCAGCTTAAAAGCGAGCGGGAGCGCCCGGCAGTACTTC. It codes for CASSLKASGSARQYF.

The chain carries TRBV5-1 and TRBJ2-2; D is perhaps TRBD2 (6 bases). CDR3 length equals 15 residues. V was shortened by 3 bases and J by 0 bases, with 9 bases between the two germline ends. The germline CDR1 and CDR2 sequences are SGHRS and YFSETQ. The CDR3, as DNA: TGCGCCAGCAGCTCCGGGACTTCGAACACCGGGGAGCTGTTTTTT. It encodes CASSSGTSNTGELFF.

The chain carries TRBV11-2 and TRBJ2-7; the D is unclear. V gave up 1 base and J gave up 6 bases, with 4 bases separating them. This CDR3 comprises 11 residues. CDR1 and CDR2 (germline): SGHAT, FQNNGV. The CDR3 region is CASSLVREQYF. The CDR3 region has the DNA TGTGCCAGCAGCTTAGTGCGCGAGCAGTACTTC.

The V and J genes are TRBV6-6 and TRBJ1-1; D unclear. Trimming pared 7 bases from V and 6 bases from J, leaving 18 bases between. CDR3 length equals 14 residues. Germline CDR1 reads MNHNY; CDR2 reads SVGAGI (reference sequence). In DNA form, the CDR3 reads TGTGCCAGCAACCTACGGGTTGTGCGGGCTGAAGCTTTCTTT. Translated: CASNLRVVRAEAFF.

The chain uses TRBV2 and TRBJ1-2, with TRBD1 as a possible D gene (6 bases). This CDR3 comprises 12 residues. The germline gives CDR1 SNHLY, CDR2 FYNNEI. V was trimmed by 11 bases and J by 7 bases, leaving 17 bases between them. The CDR3 loop is CASRQTGRGYTF. The CDR3 nucleotides read TGTGCCTCCCGACAAACAGGGCGTGGCTACACCTTC.

The gene calls are TRBV23-1 and TRBJ1-5; 10 nucleotides line up with TRBD1. TRBV23-1 is known as an ORF, though its function is uncertain. V lost 9 bases to trimming and J lost 2 bases; unmatched junction nucleotides: 4. The CDR3 sequence is 14 residues long. This CDR3 is CARMTGGGNQPQHF. The CDR3 nucleotides read TGCGCCAGGATGACAGGGGGCGGCAATCAGCCCCAGCATTTT.

V is TRBV11-1 and J is TRBJ2-1; D is unresolved. V was shortened by 1 base and J by 5 bases, with 6 bases between the two germline ends. This CDR3 is built from 13 residues. Germline V gene lookup returns CDR1 SGHAT and CDR2 FQDESV (reference sequence). The DNA of the CDR3 is TGTGCCAGCAGCTTAGGCAGGAACAATGAGCAGTTCTTC. This codes for CASSLGRNNEQFF.

The rearrangement links TRBV10-3 to TRBJ1-5; a weak D match, TRBD1 (6 bases). Germline values: CDR1 ENHRY, CDR2 SYGVKD. V was cut by 3 bases and J by 6 bases, with 9 bases left in between. CDR3 length: 13 residues. For the CDR3, the DNA is TGTGCCATCAGTGATTTGGGGGCTCAGCCCCAGCATTTT. Encoded protein: CAISDLGAQPQHF.

This clone occurred a few times. CDR3 protein: CASGVGQGRTEAFF. The CDR3 coding sequence is TGTGCTAGTGGTGTGGGACAGGGGAGGACTGAAGCTTTCTTT. This sequence joins TRBV12-5 and TRBJ1-1, with 10 bases that match TRBD1. The germline V gene has CDR1 LGHNT and CDR2 FRNRAP. The CDR3 runs to 14 residues. Losses at the gene ends were 5 bases for V and 5 bases for J; bases not matched to a gene: 5.

The rearrangement uses TRBV6-5 and TRBJ2-1; TRBD1 is a possible D gene (6 bases). V lost 7 bases, J lost 3 bases, and 13 bases lay in between. Looked up from germline, CDR1 is MNHEY and CDR2 is SVGAGI. The CDR3 is 14 amino acids. CDR3 region: CASTLLQGYNEQFF. The CDR3 bases are TGTGCCAGCACCCTACTACAGGGCTACAATGAGCAGTTCTTC.

This chain links TRBV3-1 (or the pseudogene TRBV3-2) with TRBJ2-5; D not resolved. Trimming stripped 7 bases from V and 0 bases from J, with 9 bases between. CDR1 LGHDT and CDR2 YNNKEL come from the germline V gene (reference sequence). The CDR3 loop spans 13 amino acids. CDR3 loop: CASTNTYQETQYF. In DNA, the CDR3 is TGTGCCAGCACCAACACCTACCAAGAGACCCAGTACTTC.

This clone was counted once. The rearrangement uses TRBV4-1 and TRBJ2-3; no reliable D call. CDR3 size: 12 residues. Trimming removed 4 bases at V and 4 bases at J, with 6 bases between. The germline CDR1 and CDR2 sequences are MGHRA and YSYEKL. The CDR3 DNA follows: TGCGCCAGCAGCCCGTCCCCAGATACGCAGTATTTT. Residues: CASSPSPDTQYF.

The J gene is TRBJ2-1, the V gene TRBV2, with TRBD1 matching over 8 bases. The CDR3 extends over 15 amino acids. V lost 6 bases, J lost 7 bases, and 11 bases stayed unmatched. The germline gives CDR1 SNHLY, CDR2 FYNNEI. The CDR3 nucleotides read TGTGCCAGCAGGGTAGGGCAGGGGGCTAGGAATGAGCAGTTCTTC. Protein sequence: CASRVGQGARNEQFF. Full variable domain (missing parts from reference TRBV2 and TRBJ2-1): EPEVTQTPSHQVTQMGQEVILRCVPISNHLYFYWYRQILGQKVEFLVSFYNNEISEKSEIFDDQFSVERPDGSNFTLKIRSTKLEDSAMYFCASRVGQGARNEQFFGPGTRLTVL.

This sequence joins TRBV5-1 and TRBJ2-1; 12 bases fit TRBD2. V was pared by 5 bases and J by 3 bases, with 6 bases of the junction left unmatched. Germline CDR1 reads SGHRS; CDR2 reads YFSETQ. The CDR3 length is 16 residues. The CDR3 region has the DNA TGCGCCAGCAGATTAGGGACTAGCGGGTTCTACAATGAGCAGTTCTTC. Translating gives CASRLGTSGFYNEQFF. The whole variable domain, filled in from reference TRBV5-1 and TRBJ2-1, reads KAGVTQTPRYLIKTRGQQVTLSCSPISGHRSVSWYQQTPGQGLQFLFEYFSETQRNKGNFPGRFSGRQFSNSRSEMNVSTLELGDSALYLCASRLGTSGFYNEQFFGPGTRLTVL.

The V and J genes are TRBV6-6 and TRBJ2-7, with 8 nucleotides matching TRBD1. V gave up 2 bases and J gave up 3 bases; unmatched junction bases: 3. This CDR3 region has 14 residues. Per germline, CDR1 MNHNY and CDR2 SVGAGI (reference sequence). The CDR3 protein is CASSYGTGGYEQYV. The CDR3 region has the DNA TGTGCCAGCAGTTACGGCACAGGGGGCTACGAGCAGTACGTC.

This chain connects TRBV10-1 to TRBJ2-7, with 8 positions matching TRBD2. Germline CDR1 WNHNN, CDR2 SYGVQD (reference sequence). V was pared by 6 bases and J by 6 bases, with 7 bases of the junction left unmatched. This CDR3 has 13 residues. CDR3 protein: CASSPGTRGEQYF. The CDR3 bases are TGCGCCAGCAGCCCGGGGACTAGGGGCGAGCAGTACTTC.

The chain recombines TRBV5-1 with TRBJ2-1; 8 bases agree with TRBD2. The trim removed 0 bases at V and 3 bases at J, leaving 2 bases unmatched. The CDR3 spans 15 residues. Germline CDR1 SGHRS, CDR2 YFSETQ. The CDR3 DNA sequence: TGCGCCAGCAGCTTGGCCCTAGCGGGCTACAATGAGCAGTTCTTC. This sequence encodes CASSLALAGYNEQFF. Supplemented by reference TRBV5-1 and TRBJ2-1, the full variable domain reads KAGVTQTPRYLIKTRGQQVTLSCSPISGHRSVSWYQQTPGQGLQFLFEYFSETQRNKGNFPGRFSGRQFSNSRSEMNVSTLELGDSALYLCASSLALAGYNEQFFGPGTRLTVL.

The rearrangement links TRBV7-7 to TRBJ1-1, with D possibly being TRBD1 (6 bases). The V gene's germline CDR1 is SSHAT and CDR2 FNYEAQ (reference sequence). The length of the CDR3 is 12 residues. V was cut by 5 bases and J by 11 bases, with 15 bases left in between. CDR3 coding DNA: TGTGCCAGCAGCGCCGTGGGGGGGCCGGCTTTCTTT. Its protein product is CASSAVGGPAFF.

This chain links TRBV5-8 with TRBJ1-2, with TRBD1 matching 8 bases. This CDR3 contains 14 residues. The germline V gene encodes CDR1 SGHTS and CDR2 YDEGEE. V was clipped by 4 bases and J by 4 bases; unmatched bases: 6. The CDR3 DNA reads as TGTGCCAGCAGCCTACTACAGGGGGTCTATGGCTACACCTTC. As protein: CASSLLQGVYGYTF.

Worth noting for this clone: Other DNA sequences in the sample encode the same CDR3. The chain is built from TRBV18 and TRBJ1-5; 7 bases are shared with TRBD1. This CDR3 is 14 amino acids long. CDR1 is KGHSH and CDR2 is LQKENI in the germline V gene. With V trimmed by 3 bases and J by 3 bases, 2 bases remained unmatched. DNA for the CDR3: TGTGCCAGCTCACCGGGACAGTCCAATCAGCCCCAGCATTTT. Protein: CASSPGQSNQPQHF.

The genes are TRBV6-2 or TRBV6-3 and TRBJ1-6; D may be TRBD1 (6 bases). Germline V lookup: CDR1 MNHEY, CDR2 SVGEGT. The CDR3 totals 14 residues. Trimming stripped 2 bases from V and 10 bases from J, with 12 bases between. In DNA form, the CDR3 reads TGTGCCAGCAGTTACAAGGGGGTAAACTCACCCCTCCACTTT. It yields the protein CASSYKGVNSPLHF.